This T cell receptor (beta chain) was obtained from a study of T cells in Graves' hyperthyroidism and ophthalmopathy. What was amplified from RNA transcripts were TCR beta CDR3 regions. First-round RT-PCR with HTBI primers amplified the TCR CDR3 region. TCRdb re-derived calls from the multiplex PCR reads in MiXCR, one entry per CDR3 protein. Of about 400,000 distinct CDR3 sequences in the sample, 15% were seen once. Deletions cut 4 bases from V and 0 bases from J, with 6 bases between. Germline CDR1 and CDR2: MNHEY and SVGEGT. CDR3 size: 14 residues. This clonotype appeared a few times. This receptor was obtained from a woman in her 30s with Graves' hyperthyroidism. The chain recombines TRBV6-2 or TRBV6-3 with TRBJ2-2; D is undetermined. Source material: blood. The CDR3 DNA sequence: TGTGCCAGCAGTTCAAAAACGAACACCGGGGAGCTGTTTTTT. Its protein product is CASSSKTNTGELFF.